This T cell receptor (beta chain) was recovered during a study of STAT5B mutations in CD4+ large granular lymphocyte leukemia. This clone appeared once. Its matching antigen is unknown. The junction does not match germline at one end; this may be a read error. Germline CDR1 and CDR2: SGHKS and YYEKEE (reference sequence). The CDR3 extends over 16 amino acids. Study-level points and caveats: TRBV06-family usage was enriched in top patient clones (8/27) versus controls (2/35).

Sequencing was performed with immunoSEQ multiplex PCR; in TCRdb, only in-frame clones are kept and a portion is missing. The repertoire holds 35,000 or so clones, with roughly 88% as singletons. Healthy controls were blood donor buffy coats. The receptor was isolated from a human donor in good health. The chain joins TRBV5-5 to TRBJ1-3; D gene uncertain. The source material was CD4+ T cells from blood buffy coats. This chain's CDR3 is CASSLVRTRPGNTIYF. CDR3 bases: TGTGCCAGCAGTTTGGTCAGGACTCGCCCTGGAAACACCATATATTTT.